This TCR beta chain stems from a study of Ad26.COV2.S vaccination and SARS-CoV-2 variants. Study at large: Doses of Ad26.COV2.S were injected into muscle once or twice, 56 days apart.

Study-wide results and caveats: Placebo recipients trailed vaccine recipients in spike-specific TCR breadth. Vaccinees reportedly had broad spike-specific CD8+ and CD4+ T cell responses.

TCRdb's table, derived via immunoSEQ multiplex PCR, lists solely in-frame clones and lacks some. The sample shows about 480,000 clones, roughly 87% of them seen only once. This CDR3 is built from 19 residues. CDR1 is MNHEY, CDR2 SMNVEV, per germline (reference sequence). V dropped 6 bases and J dropped 3; count of bases not matched to a gene: 18. Sample treatment: about 20 received Ad26.COV2.S at low or high dose, single or two shots; about 5 received placebo; per-sample allocation not given. Sampling was performed 63 days after the first vaccine or placebo injection. Participants' vaccine, an Ad26 vector, delivered Wuhan-strain SARS-CoV-2 spike. As for this clone: The target antigen is unknown.

This sequence joins TRBV27 and TRBJ2-7, with TRBD2 identical over 12 bases. Sequences were derived from peripheral blood, sampled in a trial of Ad26.COV2.S vaccine versus placebo. This receptor was obtained from a person between 18 and 60 years old who received the Ad26.COV2.S COVID-19 vaccine or a placebo. CDR3 nucleotide sequence: TGTGCCAGCAGAAATCTTGTAGGCCCTGGACTAGCGGGAAGCTACGAGCAGTACTTC. Residues: CASRNLVGPGLAGSYEQYF.